The T cell receptor (beta chain) under discussion was sequenced for a study of beta chain features in type 1 diabetes (dated by TCRdb to the late 2010s). In the study overall: No differences in mean age, gender distribution, total cell number or subset yield were found between patients and healthy donors. A total of about 110 million sorted cells were examined across all samples, and the number of cells per subset was strongly correlated with RNA yield. The study compared TCRB repertoires of sorted circulating CD4+ T cell subsets between recently diagnosed type 1 diabetes patients and matched healthy donors. Whereas all 30 or so donors provided naive and central memory subsets, regulatory and stem cell-like memory subsets were isolated from just 8 patients and about 8 healthy donors. Overall study outcomes, separate from this receptor: At VDJ recombination sites, patients with type 1 diabetes made fewer insertions and deleted more nucleotides, a pattern implying thymic rearrangement abnormalities. PCR may preferentially amplify shorter templates, but because patient and control samples were amplified and corrected together, any resulting skew would affect both groups equally. A moderate but significant shortening of TCRB CDR3 length was observed in type 1 diabetes patients in all four CD4+ subsets. HLA sub-analyses involved small numbers of individuals, so any influence of HLA type on TCRB rearrangement remained unresolved. Naive, central memory and regulatory TCRB repertoires appeared more similar among patients than among healthy donors. Because cDNA was sequenced instead of genomic DNA, highly expressing activated cells could be over-represented, though the groups showed no difference in activation or CD3 levels.

Including cysteine and phenylalanine, the CDR3 has 15 amino acids. Just CDR3 DNA is preserved here, 45 bases in frame from base 1. The CDR1 and CDR2 encoded by the germline V gene are MGHDK and SYGVNS. Relative to germline, V is 7 bases shorter and J is 2 bases shorter, with 16 bases between their ends. Each donor gave one peripheral blood draw, roughly 120 mL on average, collected into heparinised tubes. A BD FACSAria II and a panel including CD45RO, CCR7, CD25, CD127, CD95 and CD27 were used to sort naive, central memory, regulatory and stem cell-like memory CD4+ T cells. Every sorted population had a purity above 95%. PBMCs were isolated right away by Lymphoprep density gradient centrifugation and were stained directly, without culture. Samples were stained and sorted in pairs, with one healthy donor and one patient per experiment, so that batch effects were minimized. The entire amount of isolated RNA was reverse transcribed using the High Capacity cDNA Reverse Transcription Kit, so the sequenced TCRB transcripts were expressed ones. Naive, central memory and regulatory T cell samples underwent deep immunoSEQ sequencing, averaging about 3.5 million total reads per sample. Sorted cells were lysed in RLT buffer, and RNA was extracted using DNase-treated RNeasy Micro or Mini kits according to cell number. Each cell subset was processed separately to prevent cross-contamination, with patient and healthy donor samples processed together. TCRB sequences were amplified from cDNA with the immunoSEQ multiplex PCR, producing 87-bp fragments spanning the CDR3 region. Sequencing of the amplicons was done on the Illumina HiSeq platform. The authors' analysis ran thus. Synthetic template baselines were used to correct PCR bias computationally, reads within Hamming distance 2 were collapsed together, and singletons that could not be merged were discarded. Reads were aligned against IMGT to assign V, D and J genes, CDR3 length and insertions or deletions at six rearrangement sites. Within each subset, clonotype counts were normalized to sorted cell number, and only after that were true diversity and Gini coefficients computed with the tcR R package. The overlap coefficient, calculated on TCRB nucleotide sequences, was used to measure repertoire sharing. Out-of-frame TCRB sequences from naive cells were analyzed as a proxy for the pre-selection repertoire. Here the immuneACCESS table is served through TCRdb, limited to in-frame sequences with V and J called. Missing clones are a known gap in these copies; in checked studies unresolved V genes cover under half, and the rest lacks a known reason. The D gene and trimming were derived from the DNA, and the V and J assignments and clone size from that table. The sample table lists roughly 310,000 clones, 9.5% to 12% of them with a count of one. The ten largest account for about 0.014% of the sample.

Turning to this clone: Its antigen remains unidentified. There are no base qualities to consult, and no much larger clone falls within one base.

The sample was naive CD4+ T cells from blood. Reading the label with the study, this specimen's cell subset or site is: true naive CD4+ T cells. The V gene is TRBV25-1 and the J gene is TRBJ2-3; confidence is insufficient to name the D gene. This clonotype was sampled from a young woman in good health. The CDR3 in this case is CASTPRWQPTDTQYF. The DNA sequence follows: TGTGCCAGCACCCCTAGATGGCAGCCCACAGATACGCAGTATTTT.